Each of the 14 T cell receptor beta chains below was sequenced from the same sample in a study of OX40 agonist ivuxolimab in advanced cancers. The table came from immunoSEQ multiplex PCR; TCRdb's copy has only in-frame clones and leaves some out. The sample gives around 40,000 clones, 76% of which show up once; roughly 25% is in the top ten. Material: CD4+ or CD8+ T cells sorted from blood, obtained in a trial of the OX40 agonist ivuxolimab. These receptors were taken from an adult with an advanced solid tumor such as melanoma, head and neck, liver or kidney cancer.

Points on this clone: The junction shows a germline mismatch at one end, possibly a read error. The sample carries other DNA sequences with the same CDR3. J is TRBJ2-6 and V is TRBV28, with D perhaps matching TRBD1 or TRBD2 (6 bases each). Germline loops: CDR1 MDHEN, CDR2 SYDVKM. The CDR3 spans 17 residues. CDR3 DNA: TGTGCCAGCAGTTTGGCGACCGGGGCATGGGGGGCCAATGTCCTGACTTTC. Encoded protein: CASSLATGAWGANVLTF.

The rearrangement links TRBV7-2 to TRBJ2-1, with D perhaps TRBD1 (6 bases). V was cut by 2 bases and J by 15 bases, with 11 bases left in between. Germline CDR1 reads SGHTA; CDR2 reads FQGNSA. CDR3 length equals 11 residues. DNA for the CDR3: TGTGCCAGCAGCTTATTGCAGGGGCCGTTCTTC. It yields the protein CASSLLQGPFF. The full variable domain, completed using reference TRBV7-2 and TRBJ2-1, is GAGVSQSPSNKVTEKGKDVELRCDPISGHTALYWYRQSLGQGLEFLIYFQGNSAPDKSGLPSDRFSAERTGGSVSTLTIQRTQQEDSAVYLCASSLLQGPFFGPGTRLTVL.

The V call is TRBV29-1, the J call TRBJ2-7; 9 bases are a match to TRBD1. The CDR3 consists of 14 residues. Germline-derived CDR1 and CDR2 are SQVTM and ANQGSEA. V lost 4 bases and J lost 7; bases outside the gene matches: 11. CDR3 in amino acids: CSVATGTGIKEQYF. DNA of the CDR3: TGCAGCGTTGCGACCGGGACAGGGATTAAGGAGCAGTACTTC.

Comments on this clone: The sample carries other DNA sequences with the same CDR3. The chain recombines TRBV29-1 with TRBJ1-2, with a tentative D call TRBD1 (5 bases). This CDR3 has 11 amino acids. V was shortened by 3 bases and J by 5 bases, with 7 bases between the two germline ends. The germline V gene has CDR1 SQVTM and CDR2 ANQGSEA. The CDR3 DNA follows: TGCAGCGTTGACAGGGATTATGGCTACACCTTC. Its protein product is CSVDRDYGYTF.

The gene calls are TRBV27 and TRBJ2-1; 9 bases align to TRBD1. Looked up from germline, CDR1 is MNHEY and CDR2 is SMNVEV (reference sequence). V shed 5 bases and J 8 bases; nucleotides not matched to a gene: 10. The CDR3 extends over 15 amino acids. The CDR3 loop reads CASSTPGQGRYEQFF. CDR3 DNA sequence: TGTGCCAGCAGTACTCCGGGACAGGGTCGGTATGAGCAGTTCTTC.

The chain combines TRBV11-2 with TRBJ1-1; possibly TRBD1 for D (6 bases). Per the germline V gene, CDR1 is SGHAT and CDR2 is FQNNGV. V shed 0 bases and J shed 6 bases, with 14 bases lying between them. This CDR3 comprises 15 residues. In nucleotides, the CDR3 is TGTGCCAGCAGCTTAGAAACTGGGGGCTGGGCTGAAGCTTTCTTT. Encoded protein: CASSLETGGWAEAFF.

This clone was observed a handful of times. This chain joins TRBV19 and TRBJ1-2; 8 nucleotides line up with TRBD1. Germline V gene sequence: CDR1 LNHDA, CDR2 SQIVND (reference sequence). The CDR3 spans 14 residues. Losses at the gene ends were 4 bases for V and 4 bases for J; bases not matched to a gene: 5. This CDR3 reads CASSRGQVIYGYTF. DNA for the CDR3: TGTGCCAGTAGTAGGGGACAGGTTATCTATGGCTACACCTTC.

The V gene is TRBV7-9, the J gene TRBJ1-5; D unclear. The ends were cut back, 3 bases at V and 0 bases at J, with 6 bases in the middle. The CDR3 extends over 14 amino acids. Germline V gene data show CDR1 as SEHNR and CDR2 as FQNEAQ (reference sequence). CDR3 sequence: CASSFGYSNQPQHF. The CDR3 nucleotides are TGTGCCAGCAGCTTTGGGTATAGCAATCAGCCCCAGCATTTT.

This chain uses TRBV7-6 with TRBJ2-2; D possibly corresponds to TRBD1 (5 bases). The CDR3 is 12 residues long. CDR1 and CDR2 from the germline V gene are SGHVS and FNYEAQ. Trimming removed 5 bases at V and 12 bases at J, with 13 bases between. DNA of the CDR3: TGTGCCAGCAGCCCAGACAGTTACCAGCTGTTTTTT. This encodes CASSPDSYQLFF.

This clone has more than one count but fewer than ten. This chain joins TRBV27 and TRBJ1-5; 7 bases line up with TRBD1. The CDR3 extends over 13 amino acids. The ends lost 6 bases at V and 6 bases at J; junction bases unmatched: 5. Germline V CDR1 and CDR2: MNHEY, SMNVEV (reference sequence). CDR3: CASSPRDSQPQHF. DNA of the CDR3: TGTGCCAGCAGCCCCCGGGACAGTCAGCCCCAGCATTTT.

As regards this clone: The sample has other DNA sequences that encode this CDR3 too. The chain joins TRBV7-3 to TRBJ1-5; D might be TRBD1 (6 bases). Germline CDR1 reads SGHTA; CDR2 reads FQGTGA. This CDR3 contains 13 residues. The V end was cut by 2 bases, the J end by 6 bases, with 8 bases between. In DNA, the CDR3 is TGTGCCAGCAGCTTAGAGGGGGGTCAGCCCCAGCATTTT. Protein product: CASSLEGGQPQHF.

The chain links TRBV6-4 to TRBJ1-2; 9 nucleotides line up with TRBD1. CDR1 MRHNA and CDR2 SNTAGT come from the germline V gene. J was trimmed by 5 bases and V by 3 bases; bases with no gene match: 10. The CDR3 runs to 16 residues. The CDR3 bases are TGTGCCAGCAGTGAGGGGAACAGGGGGCTCCCTTATGGCTACACCTTC. It codes for CASSEGNRGLPYGYTF.

This clone was recorded only once. The genes are TRBV5-1 and TRBJ1-1; D gene unclear. The germline gives CDR1 SGHRS, CDR2 YFSETQ. The V end lost 0 bases, the J end lost 0 bases, and 9 bases lay between the germline ends. The CDR3 is 15 amino acids. The CDR3 DNA sequence: TGCGCCAGCAGCTTGGAGGGAACTCTGAACACTGAAGCTTTCTTT. It specifies CASSLEGTLNTEAFF.

The chain joins TRBV2 to TRBJ2-2, with 10 nucleotides matching TRBD1. The CDR3 totals 16 residues. V was pared by 1 base and J by 5 bases, with 4 bases of the junction left unmatched. Germline lookup yields CDR1 SNHLY and CDR2 FYNNEI. Here the CDR3 reads CASSEVGQGLTGELFF. In DNA form, the CDR3 reads TGTGCCAGCAGTGAAGTGGGACAGGGGTTAACCGGGGAGCTGTTTTTT.